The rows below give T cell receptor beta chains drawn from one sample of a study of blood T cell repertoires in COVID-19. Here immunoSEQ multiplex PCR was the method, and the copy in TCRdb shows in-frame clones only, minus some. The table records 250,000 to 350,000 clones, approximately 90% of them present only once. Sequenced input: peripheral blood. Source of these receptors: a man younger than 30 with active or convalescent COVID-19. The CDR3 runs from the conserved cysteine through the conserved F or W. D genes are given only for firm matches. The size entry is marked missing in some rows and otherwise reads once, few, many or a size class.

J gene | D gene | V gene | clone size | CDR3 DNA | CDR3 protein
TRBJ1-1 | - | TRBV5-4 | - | TGTGCCAGCAGCCCGGCCGGGGCTGAAGCTTTCTTT | CASSPAGAEAFF
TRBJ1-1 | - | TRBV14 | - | TGTGCCAGCAGCCAAGATCAGAACACTGAAGCTTTCTTT | CASSQDQNTEAFF
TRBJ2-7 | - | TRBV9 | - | TGTGCCAGCAGCGTGGGCCTGCTATCCTACGAGCAGTACTTC | CASSVGLLSYEQYF
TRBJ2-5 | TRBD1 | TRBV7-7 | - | TGTGCCAGCAGCTCCACCGGGACAGGCCAAGAGACCCAGTACTTC | CASSSTGTGQETQYF
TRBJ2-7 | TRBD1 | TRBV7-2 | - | TGTGCCAGCAGCTTACCCGGGACAGCCCTCTCCTACGAGCAGTACTTC | CASSLPGTALSYEQYF
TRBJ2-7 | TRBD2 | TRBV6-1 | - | TGTGCCAGCAGTGCCAGACACTTGGCGGGAGCGAGCGAGCAGTACTTC | CASSARHLAGASEQYF
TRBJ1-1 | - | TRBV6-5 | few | TGTGCCAGCAGGAGGCAGCCGCCGGCGTACACTGAAGCTTTCTTT | CASRRQPPAYTEAFF
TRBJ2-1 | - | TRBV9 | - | TGTGCCAGCAGCGTAGAGGGAGGCAGCTACTACAATGAGCAGTTCTTC | CASSVEGGSYYNEQFF
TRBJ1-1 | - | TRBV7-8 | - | TGTGCCAGCAGCTTACCACAGATAGGGGGAAGGAACACTGAAGCTTTCTTT | CASSLPQIGGRNTEAFF
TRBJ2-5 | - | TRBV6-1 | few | TGTGCCAGCAGTGAAAACTGGCGGGGAGGAGAGACCCAGTACTTC | CASSENWRGGETQYF
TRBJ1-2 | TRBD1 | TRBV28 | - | TGTGCCAGCAGTGACCTCGGGACAGACTATGGCTACACCTTC | CASSDLGTDYGYTF
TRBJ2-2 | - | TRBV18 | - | TGTGCCAGCTCACCATCATCAGACGGGGAGCTGTTTTTT | CASSPSSDGELFF
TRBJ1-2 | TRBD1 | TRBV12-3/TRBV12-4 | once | TGTGCCGTGGGACAGGGCTATGGCTACACCTTC | CAVGQGYGYTF
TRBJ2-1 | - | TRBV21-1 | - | TGTGCCAGCAGCCCACGCGATACACTAGCGAAAAGTCCCTACAATGAGCAGTTCTTC | CASSPRDTLAKSPYNEQFF
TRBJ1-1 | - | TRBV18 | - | TGTGCCAGCTCACCACCGGCATTCGGGTCCGGGGCTTTCTTT | CASSPPAFGSGAFF
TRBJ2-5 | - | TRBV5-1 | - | TGCGCCAGCAGCACGGACAGGAGGGGGGCTTTGTCGGCGGAGACCCAGTACTTC | CASSTDRRGALSAETQYF
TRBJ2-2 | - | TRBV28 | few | TGTGCCAGCAGTTTGCGCCAGAACACCGGGGAGCTGTTTTTT | CASSLRQNTGELFF
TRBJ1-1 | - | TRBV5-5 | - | TGTGCCACCTCCTCGACTGGCGGGAACACTGAAGCTTTCTTT | CATSSTGGNTEAFF
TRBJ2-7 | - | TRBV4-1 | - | TGCGCCAGCAGCCAAATTTCCGCGGTTACCTACGAGCAGTACTTC | CASSQISAVTYEQYF
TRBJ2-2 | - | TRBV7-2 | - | TGTGCCAGCAGACCCGGTCAACGGGAGACCGGGGAGCTGTTTTTT | CASRPGQRETGELFF
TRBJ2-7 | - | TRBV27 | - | TGTGCCAGCAGCTCTTTTCCCTACGAGCAGTACTTC | CASSSFPYEQYF
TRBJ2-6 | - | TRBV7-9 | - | TGTGCCAGCAGCTTAGCCAGCTCTGGGGCCAACGTCCTGACTTTC | CASSLASSGANVLTF
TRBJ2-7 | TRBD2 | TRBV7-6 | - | TGTGCCAGCAGTGCTCGGGGGGGTACCTCCTACGAGCAGTACTTC | CASSARGGTSYEQYF
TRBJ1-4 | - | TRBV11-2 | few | TGTGCCAGCAGCTTCGTGGGGGCACAACTGTTTTTT | CASSFVGAQLFF
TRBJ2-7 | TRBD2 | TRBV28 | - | TGTGCCAGTCTAAGGACTAGCTCCTACGAGCAGTACTTC | CASLRTSSYEQYF
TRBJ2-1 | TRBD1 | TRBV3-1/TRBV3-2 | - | TGTGCCAGCAGATTCGACAGGGGGGGGTACAATGAGCAGTTCTTC | CASRFDRGGYNEQFF
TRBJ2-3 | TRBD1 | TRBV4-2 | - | TGTGCCAGCAGCCGGGTCGCCCCGGGACAGCGGTCAGATACGCAGTATTTT | CASSRVAPGQRSDTQYF
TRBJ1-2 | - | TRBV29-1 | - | TGCAGCGTTGAAGTTGGAGCCTATGGCTACACCTTC | CSVEVGAYGYTF
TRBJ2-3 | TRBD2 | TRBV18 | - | TGTGCCAGCTCACCACGGACTAGCGGGAGGGCCAGCACAGATACGCAGTATTTT | CASSPRTSGRASTDTQYF
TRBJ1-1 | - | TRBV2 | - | TGTGCCAGTAAAGGGGTAGGGGGATACACTGAAGCTTTCTTT | CASKGVGGYTEAFF
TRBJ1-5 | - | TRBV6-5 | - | TGTGCCAGCAGTTACGAGAACAATCAGCCCCAGCATTTT | CASSYENNQPQHF
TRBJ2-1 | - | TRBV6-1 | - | TGTGCCAGCAGTGAATGGGCGTTCTCCTACAATGAGCAGTTCTTC | CASSEWAFSYNEQFF
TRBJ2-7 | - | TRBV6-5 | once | TGTGCCAGCAGTTACGAGGAAACCTACAACACCTACGAGCAGTACTTC | CASSYEETYNTYEQYF
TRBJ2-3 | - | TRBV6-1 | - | TGTGCCAGCAGTGACCGGACTACCCCAGATACGCAGTATTTT | CASSDRTTPDTQYF
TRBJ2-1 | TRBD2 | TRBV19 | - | TGTGCCAGTAGTAAGGGGAGCGGGAAAGGGTACAATGAGCAGTTCTTC | CASSKGSGKGYNEQFF
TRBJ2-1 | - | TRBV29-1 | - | TGCAGCGTTGAAAACAGAGCGGACCATTGGACCGAGCAGTTCTTC | CSVENRADHWTEQFF
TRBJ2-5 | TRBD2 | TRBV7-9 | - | TGTGCCAGCAGCTTAATGTCGACTAGCTTGGGGGAGACCCAGTACTTC | CASSLMSTSLGETQYF
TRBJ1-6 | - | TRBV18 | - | TGTGCCAGCTCTCTTGACAGAACACCCCTCCACTTT | CASSLDRTPLHF
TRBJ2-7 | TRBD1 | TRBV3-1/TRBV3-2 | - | TGTGCCAGCAGACTACAGGGGTTCGACGAGCAGTACTTC | CASRLQGFDEQYF
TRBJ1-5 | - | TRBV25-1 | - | TGTGCCAGCAGTGATTATAGCAATCAGCCCCAGCATTTT | CASSDYSNQPQHF